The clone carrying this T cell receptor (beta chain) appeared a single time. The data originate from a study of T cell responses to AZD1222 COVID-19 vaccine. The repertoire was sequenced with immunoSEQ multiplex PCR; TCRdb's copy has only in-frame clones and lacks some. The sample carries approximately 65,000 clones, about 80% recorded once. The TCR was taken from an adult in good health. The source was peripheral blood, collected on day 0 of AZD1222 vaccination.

In DNA, the CDR3 is TGTGCCAGCATCCCGATGGGGGCTAACTATGGCTACACCTTC. Translation gives CASIPMGANYGYTF. This chain connects TRBV5-4 to TRBJ1-2; possibly TRBD1 for D (5 bases). This CDR3 region has 14 residues. Deletions cut 6 bases from V and 0 bases from J, with 12 bases between. Germline CDR1 and CDR2: SGHNT and YYREEE (reference sequence).